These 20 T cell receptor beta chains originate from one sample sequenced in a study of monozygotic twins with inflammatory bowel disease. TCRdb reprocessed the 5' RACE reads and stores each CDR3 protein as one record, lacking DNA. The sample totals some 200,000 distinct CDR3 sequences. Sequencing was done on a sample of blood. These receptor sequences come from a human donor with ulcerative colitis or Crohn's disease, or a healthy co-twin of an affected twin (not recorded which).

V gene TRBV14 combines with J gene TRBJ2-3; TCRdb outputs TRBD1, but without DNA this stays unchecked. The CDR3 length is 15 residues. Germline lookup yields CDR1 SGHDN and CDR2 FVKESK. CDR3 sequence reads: CASSRSSGPTDTQYF. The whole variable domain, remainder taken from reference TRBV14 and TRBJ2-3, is EAGVTQFPSHSVIEKGQTVTLRCDPISGHDNLYWYRRVMGKEIKFLLHFVKESKQDESGMPNNRFLAERTGGTYSTLKVQPAELEDSGVYFCASSRSSGPTDTQYFGPGTRLTVL.

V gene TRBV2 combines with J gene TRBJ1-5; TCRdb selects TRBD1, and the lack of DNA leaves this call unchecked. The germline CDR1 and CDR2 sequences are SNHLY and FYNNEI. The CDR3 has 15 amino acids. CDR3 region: CASSATEGQNQPQHF.

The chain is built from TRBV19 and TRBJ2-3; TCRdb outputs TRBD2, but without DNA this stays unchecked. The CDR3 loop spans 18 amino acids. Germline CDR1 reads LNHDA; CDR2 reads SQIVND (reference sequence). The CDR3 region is CASSRHLSTSGGTDTQYF.

The CDR3 loop is CASSWGSGSSGNTIYF. This chain joins TRBV5-4 and TRBJ1-3. The CDR3 runs 16 residues. The germline gives CDR1 SGHNT, CDR2 YYREEE (reference sequence).

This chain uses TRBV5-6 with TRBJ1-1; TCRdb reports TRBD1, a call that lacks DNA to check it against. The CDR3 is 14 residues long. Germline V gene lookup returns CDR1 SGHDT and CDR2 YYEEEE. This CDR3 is CASSRPEGGAEAFF.

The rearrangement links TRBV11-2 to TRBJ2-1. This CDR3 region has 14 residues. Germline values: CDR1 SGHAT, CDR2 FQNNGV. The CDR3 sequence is CASSNWPGDNEQFF.

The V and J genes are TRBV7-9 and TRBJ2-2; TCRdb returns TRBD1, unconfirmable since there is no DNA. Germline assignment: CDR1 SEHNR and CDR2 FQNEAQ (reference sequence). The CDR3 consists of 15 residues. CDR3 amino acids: CASSLVSTGGGELFF.

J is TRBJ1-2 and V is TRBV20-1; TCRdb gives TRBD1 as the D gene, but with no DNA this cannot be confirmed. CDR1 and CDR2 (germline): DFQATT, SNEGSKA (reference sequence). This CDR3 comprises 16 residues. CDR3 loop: CSARFKPRGTGDGYTF.

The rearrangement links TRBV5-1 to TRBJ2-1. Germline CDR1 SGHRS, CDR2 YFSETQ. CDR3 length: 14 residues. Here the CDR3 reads CASSQRGSYNEQFF.

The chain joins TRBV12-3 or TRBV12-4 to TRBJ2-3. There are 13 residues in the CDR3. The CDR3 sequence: CASEQDLGYTQYF.

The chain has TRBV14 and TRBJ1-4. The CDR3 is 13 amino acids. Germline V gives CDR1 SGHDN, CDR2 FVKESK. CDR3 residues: CASSQEYGQKLFF.

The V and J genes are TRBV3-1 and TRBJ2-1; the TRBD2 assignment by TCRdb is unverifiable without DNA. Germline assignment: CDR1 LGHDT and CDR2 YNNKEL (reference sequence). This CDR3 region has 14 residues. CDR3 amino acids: CASSLGLPRREQFF.

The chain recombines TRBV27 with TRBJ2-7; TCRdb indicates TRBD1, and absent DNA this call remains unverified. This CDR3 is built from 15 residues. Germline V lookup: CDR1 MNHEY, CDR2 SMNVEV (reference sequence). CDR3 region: CASSLHPQGAVEQYF.

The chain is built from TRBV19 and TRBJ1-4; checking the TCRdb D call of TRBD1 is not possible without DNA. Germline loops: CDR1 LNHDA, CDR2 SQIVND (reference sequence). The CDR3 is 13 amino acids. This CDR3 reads CASRRTRDEKLFF.

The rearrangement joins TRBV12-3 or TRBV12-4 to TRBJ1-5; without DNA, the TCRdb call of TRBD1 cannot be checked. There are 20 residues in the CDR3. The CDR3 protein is CASSPLGATYSVYSNQPQHF.

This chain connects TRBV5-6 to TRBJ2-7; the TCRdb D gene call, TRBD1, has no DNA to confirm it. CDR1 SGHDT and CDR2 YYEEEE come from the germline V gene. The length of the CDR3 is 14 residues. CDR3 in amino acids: CASSLMDRPYEQYF.

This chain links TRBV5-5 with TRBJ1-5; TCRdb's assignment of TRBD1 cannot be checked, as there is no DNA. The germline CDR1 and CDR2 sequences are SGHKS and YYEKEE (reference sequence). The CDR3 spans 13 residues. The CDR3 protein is CASSQGQNQPQHF.

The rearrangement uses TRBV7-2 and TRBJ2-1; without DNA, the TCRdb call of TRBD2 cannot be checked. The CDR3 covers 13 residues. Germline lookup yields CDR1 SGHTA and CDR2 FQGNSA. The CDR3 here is CASAGDSNNEQFF.

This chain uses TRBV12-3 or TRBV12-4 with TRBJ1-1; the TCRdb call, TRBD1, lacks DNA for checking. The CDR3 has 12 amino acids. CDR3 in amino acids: CASSFYRGLAFF.

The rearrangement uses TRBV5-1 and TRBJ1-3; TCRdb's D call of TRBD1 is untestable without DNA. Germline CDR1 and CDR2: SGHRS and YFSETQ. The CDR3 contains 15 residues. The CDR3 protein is CASSLEPGPGNTIYF.